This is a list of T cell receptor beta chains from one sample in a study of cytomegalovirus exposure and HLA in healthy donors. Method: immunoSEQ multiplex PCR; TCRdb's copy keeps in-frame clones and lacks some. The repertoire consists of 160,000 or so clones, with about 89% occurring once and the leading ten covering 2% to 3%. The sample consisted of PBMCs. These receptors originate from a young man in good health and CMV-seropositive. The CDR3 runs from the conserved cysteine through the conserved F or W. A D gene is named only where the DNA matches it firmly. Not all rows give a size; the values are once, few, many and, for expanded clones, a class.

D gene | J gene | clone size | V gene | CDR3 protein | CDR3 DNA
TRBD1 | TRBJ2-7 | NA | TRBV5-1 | CASSFQSRGLGNEQYF | TGCGCCAGCAGCTTCCAGAGCAGGGGGCTCGGGAACGAGCAGTACTTC
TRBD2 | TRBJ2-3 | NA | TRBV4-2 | CASSRQAGGSTDTQYF | TGTGCCAGCAGCCGGCAAGCGGGGGGTAGCACAGATACGCAGTATTTT
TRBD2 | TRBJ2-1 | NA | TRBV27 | CASSLFPSGGYNEQFF | TGTGCCAGCAGTTTATTCCCTAGCGGGGGATACAATGAGCAGTTCTTC
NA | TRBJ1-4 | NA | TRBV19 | CASIATVATNEKLFF | TGTGCCAGTATCGCTACAGTCGCAACTAATGAAAAACTGTTTTTT
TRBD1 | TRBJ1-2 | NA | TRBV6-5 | CASTEATGVRRGYTF | TGTGCCAGCACCGAGGCGACAGGGGTCCGGCGTGGCTACACCTTC
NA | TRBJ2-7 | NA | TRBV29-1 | CSVDGPRGEQYF | TGCAGCGTTGATGGCCCCCGGGGGGAGCAGTACTTC
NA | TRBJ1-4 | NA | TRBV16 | CASTHYGANEKLFF | TGTGCCAGCACCCATTACGGAGCTAATGAAAAACTGTTTTTT
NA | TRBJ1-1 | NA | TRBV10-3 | CAISESDGGTEAFF | TGTGCCATCAGTGAGTCTGACGGGGGCACTGAAGCTTTCTTT
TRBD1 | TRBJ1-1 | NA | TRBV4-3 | CASSQTPGQGGTEAFF | TGCGCCAGCAGCCAAACTCCGGGACAGGGTGGAACTGAAGCTTTCTTT
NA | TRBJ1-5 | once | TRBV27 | CASSPGAWSKPQHF | TGTGCCAGCAGTCCCGGAGCATGGTCAAAGCCCCAGCATTTT
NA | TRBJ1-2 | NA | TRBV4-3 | CASSQGAGGYTF | TGCGCCAGCAGCCAAGGGGCAGGGGGCTACACCTTC
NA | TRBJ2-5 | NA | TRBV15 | CATSRDSGRETQYF | TGTGCCACCAGCAGAGATAGTGGGAGAGAGACCCAGTACTTC
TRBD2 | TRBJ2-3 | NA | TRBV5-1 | CATLPSGGGSFSTDTQYF | TGCGCCACCCTTCCGAGTGGCGGGGGGTCTTTTAGCACAGATACGCAGTATTTT
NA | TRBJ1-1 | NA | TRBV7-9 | CASSFGASGGTEAFF | TGTGCCAGCAGCTTTGGGGCTTCAGGCGGTACTGAAGCTTTCTTT
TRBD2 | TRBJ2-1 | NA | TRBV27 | CASSFELAVYNEQFF | TGTGCCAGCAGTTTCGAACTAGCGGTATACAATGAGCAGTTCTTC
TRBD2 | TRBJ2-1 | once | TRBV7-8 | CASSQSWGGRIGNEQFF | TGTGCCAGCAGCCAATCCTGGGGGGGGAGGATTGGAAATGAGCAGTTCTTC
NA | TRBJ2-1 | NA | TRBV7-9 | CASSLVSVSDPSTYEQFF | TGTGCCAGCAGCTTAGTGTCGGTCTCCGACCCTAGCACCTATGAGCAGTTCTTC
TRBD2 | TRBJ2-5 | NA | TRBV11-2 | CASSPLGGGTTETQYF | TGTGCCAGCAGCCCCCTTGGGGGGGGAACTACAGAGACCCAGTACTTC
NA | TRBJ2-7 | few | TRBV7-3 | CASSLMRRGEQYF | TGTGCCAGCAGCTTAATGCGACGGGGCGAGCAGTACTTC
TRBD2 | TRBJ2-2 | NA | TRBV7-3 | CASSSRSSGRNPGELFF | TGTGCCAGCAGCTCCCGTTCTAGCGGGAGGAACCCCGGGGAGCTGTTTTTT
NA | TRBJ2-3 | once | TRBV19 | CASSRLETDTQYF | TGTGCCAGTAGTCGACTAGAAACAGATACGCAGTATTTT
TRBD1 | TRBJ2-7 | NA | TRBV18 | CASSIDRVAYEQYF | TGTGCCAGCTCCATAGACAGGGTAGCCTACGAGCAGTACTTC
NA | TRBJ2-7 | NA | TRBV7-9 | CASSLAGGGYEQYF | TGTGCCAGCAGCTTAGCGGGAGGGGGGTACGAGCAGTACTTC
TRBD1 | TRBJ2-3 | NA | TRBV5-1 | CASSSDRGRDTQYF | TGCGCCAGCAGCTCCGACAGGGGGCGAGATACGCAGTATTTT
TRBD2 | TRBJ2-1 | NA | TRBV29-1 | CSVEGTSGVSYNEQFF | TGCAGCGTTGAAGGGACTAGCGGGGTCTCCTACAATGAGCAGTTCTTC
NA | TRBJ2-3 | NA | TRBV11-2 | CASSLYTPRRDTQYF | TGTGCCAGCAGCTTATATACCCCCCGGAGAGATACGCAGTATTTT
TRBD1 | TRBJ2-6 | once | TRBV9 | CASSALDRGSSGANVLTF | TGTGCCAGCAGCGCCCTGGACAGGGGAAGCTCTGGGGCCAACGTCCTGACTTTC
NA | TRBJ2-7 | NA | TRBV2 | CASSESGIGGEQYF | TGTGCCAGCAGTGAGTCGGGGATTGGAGGCGAGCAGTACTTC
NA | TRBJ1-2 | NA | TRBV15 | CATSRAPQAGYTF | TGTGCCACCAGCAGGGCCCCACAGGCGGGCTACACCTTC
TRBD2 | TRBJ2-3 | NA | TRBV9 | CASSKTGLAGVGTQYF | TGTGCCAGCAGCAAAACGGGACTAGCGGGAGTAGGTACGCAGTATTTT
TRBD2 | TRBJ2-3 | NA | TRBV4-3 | CASSQDRASGSLDTQYF | TGCGCCAGCAGCCAAGATCGGGCTAGCGGGAGTTTAGATACGCAGTATTTT